The 16 T cell receptor beta chains presented below share a single source sample, sequenced in a study of CD8 T cells in ankylosing spondylitis. From the 5' RACE reads, TCRdb called clonotypes with MiXCR, one entry per CDR3 protein. Found here are around 120,000 distinct CDR3 sequences, approximately 13% of them singletons; the top ten hold about 3%. Sequencing was done on a sample of blood, either unsorted or a sorted T cell fraction (not recorded which). The source of these receptors is a female donor with ankylosing spondylitis or in good health (not recorded which).

The chain recombines TRBV3-1 with TRBJ2-1; 8 bases agree with TRBD2. The CDR3 has 18 amino acids. With V trimmed by 6 bases and J by 1 base, 14 bases remained unmatched. In germline, CDR1 is LGHDT, CDR2 YNNKEL (reference sequence). CDR3 protein: CASSRGLVLLQSYNEQFF. The CDR3 coding sequence is TGTGCCAGCAGTAGGGGACTAGTGCTCCTCCAATCCTACAATGAGCAGTTCTTC.

At least ten counts were recorded for this clonotype. The gene calls are TRBV6-2 or TRBV6-3 and TRBJ1-1, with TRBD1 matching 12 bases. In germline, CDR1 is MNHEY, CDR2 SVGEGT. The length of the CDR3 is 15 residues. V lost 6 bases, J lost 7 bases, and 9 bases stayed unmatched. The CDR3 spells CASRTGTGGADEAFF. In DNA form, the CDR3 reads TGTGCCAGCAGGACCGGGACAGGGGGCGCCGATGAAGCTTTCTTT.

This clonotype was detected many times. The rearrangement joins TRBV5-1 to TRBJ1-1; D call uncertain. V gave up 0 bases and J gave up 0 bases, with 6 bases separating them. Germline V CDR1 and CDR2: SGHRS, YFSETQ. This CDR3 comprises 14 residues. CDR3 sequence reads: CASSLARMNTEAFF. CDR3 sequence (DNA): TGCGCCAGCAGCTTGGCGAGAATGAACACTGAAGCTTTCTTT.

There are many counts of this clonotype. The CDR3 region is CAIRGTGNTEAFF. DNA of the CDR3: TGTGCCATCAGGGGGACGGGGAACACTGAAGCTTTCTTT. The gene calls are TRBV10-3 and TRBJ1-1; the D gene is possibly TRBD1 (5 bases). Germline-derived CDR1 and CDR2 are ENHRY and SYGVKD. The CDR3 totals 13 residues. Trimming left V 6 bases short and J 1 base short, with 9 bases between.

The rearrangement joins TRBV11-1 to TRBJ2-1, with 7 bases that match TRBD2. V dropped 3 bases and J dropped 8; count of bases not matched to a gene: 19. This CDR3 spans 18 amino acids. Germline assignment: CDR1 SGHAT and CDR2 FQDESV (reference sequence). CDR3 sequence (DNA): TGTGCCAGCAGCTTTCTTCCCTACGAGGGAGGGATGATTGATGAGCAGTTCTTC. Protein sequence: CASSFLPYEGGMIDEQFF.

This clonotype has a count of ten or more. J is TRBJ1-2 and V is TRBV12-3 or TRBV12-4; 7 positions match TRBD1. V lost 5 bases to trimming and J lost 4 bases; unmatched junction nucleotides: 7. CDR3 length equals 14 residues. CDR3 in amino acids: CASSRTGVGYGYTF. In DNA form, the CDR3 reads TGTGCCAGCAGTCGTACAGGGGTCGGCTATGGCTACACCTTC.

The CDR3 nucleotides are TGTGCCAGCAGCCAAGTGGAATGGGGGGTGGGCACAGATACGCAGTATTTT. The encoded protein is CASSQVEWGVGTDTQYF. The chain carries TRBV3-1 and TRBJ2-3, with D possibly being TRBD2 (6 bases). This CDR3 region has 17 residues. Germline lookup yields CDR1 LGHDT and CDR2 YNNKEL (reference sequence). Trimming removed 1 base from V and 1 base from J, with 15 bases in between.

This clonotype was detected ten times or more. The rearrangement links TRBV12-3 or TRBV12-4 to TRBJ2-3, with D possibly called TRBD1 or TRBD2 (5 bases each). Trimming shortened V by 6 bases and J by 0 bases, and 10 bases separated the two germline ends. The CDR3 has 14 amino acids. The CDR3 loop is CASSSGRSTDTQYF. CDR3 nucleotide sequence: TGTGCCAGCAGCTCGGGACGGAGCACAGATACGCAGTATTTT.

CDR3 amino acids: CAISENLGEQYF. Written as DNA, the CDR3 is TGTGCCATCAGTGAGAACCTGGGCGAGCAGTACTTC. This chain connects TRBV10-3 to TRBJ2-7; D call uncertain. The CDR3 is made up of 12 amino acids. Trimming took 2 bases from V and 6 from J, leaving 8 bases between them. The germline V gene encodes CDR1 ENHRY and CDR2 SYGVKD.

This clonotype was picked up a small number of times. The rearrangement uses TRBV28 and TRBJ1-2, with a weak D call TRBD1 (6 bases). The V end lost 3 bases, the J end lost 4 bases, and 15 bases lay between the germline ends. In germline, CDR1 is MDHEN, CDR2 SYDVKM. The CDR3 spans 15 residues. The CDR3 nucleotides are TGTGCCAGCAGTTTTCGGGGGGCGCAGGTCTATGGCTACACCTTC. It yields the protein CASSFRGAQVYGYTF.

This clonotype appeared many times. This chain links TRBV20-1 with TRBJ1-4, with D possibly being TRBD1 (5 bases). The CDR3 has 13 amino acids. V was shortened by 5 bases and J by 8 bases, with 15 bases between the two germline ends. In germline, CDR1 is DFQATT, CDR2 SNEGSKA (reference sequence). The CDR3 nucleotides read TGCAGTGCTTCTTTAGGGGTTGAAGAAAAACTGTTTTTT. Translated: CSASLGVEEKLFF.

The J gene is TRBJ2-1, the V gene TRBV6-1; tentative D call: TRBD2 (6 bases). CDR1 and CDR2 from the germline V gene are MNHNS and SASEGT. The CDR3 is 13 residues long. Deletions cut 6 bases from V and 7 bases from J, with 13 bases between. This chain's CDR3 is CASRAGGGNEQFF. In DNA, the CDR3 is TGTGCCAGCAGAGCCGGGGGTGGGAATGAGCAGTTCTTC.

Many counts were recorded for this clonotype. The chain employs TRBV5-1 and TRBJ2-1; 12 bases fit TRBD2. The CDR3 is made up of 19 amino acids. Unmatched junction bases numbered 11, after V lost 4 bases and J lost 0 bases. Germline V CDR1 and CDR2: SGHRS, YFSETQ. The CDR3 here is CASSTLGLAGRPSYNEQFF. The CDR3 DNA reads as TGCGCCAGCAGCACGCTTGGACTAGCGGGAAGGCCCTCCTACAATGAGCAGTTCTTC.

The chain joins TRBV15 to TRBJ1-4; 8 bases fit TRBD1. Germline CDR1 is LNHNV and CDR2 is YYDKDF (reference sequence). Trimming at V came to 3 bases and at J to 13 bases, leaving 10 bases not matched to a gene. The CDR3 consists of 14 residues. This CDR3 reads CATSSVTGGSGLFF. The CDR3 coding sequence is TGTGCCACCAGCAGCGTTACAGGGGGGTCAGGACTGTTTTTT.

The rearrangement uses TRBV12-3 or TRBV12-4 and TRBJ2-7, with a possible D match to TRBD1 (5 bases). CDR3 length equals 14 residues. Trimming cost V 6 bases and J 2 bases, with 14 bases left between them. CDR3 residues: CASSRDIITYEQYF. Here the CDR3 DNA reads TGTGCCAGCAGCAGGGATATCATCACCTACGAGCAGTACTTC.

This clonotype was seen at least ten times. V is TRBV5-1 and J is TRBJ2-3, with TRBD1 matching 7 bases. The CDR3 runs 16 residues. Trimming took 4 bases from V and 3 from J; bases not matched to a gene: 11. CDR1 is SGHRS and CDR2 is YFSETQ in the germline V gene. For the CDR3, the DNA is TGCGCCAGCAGCCGACCTAACAGGGGAGAAACAGATACGCAGTATTTT. Its translation is CASSRPNRGETDTQYF.